This entry concerns a single T cell receptor (beta chain). This CDR3 is built from 12 residues. V was trimmed by 5 bases and J by 4 bases, leaving 9 bases between them. Germline CDR1 is SGHAT and CDR2 is FQNNGV. This record comes from a study of OX40 agonist ivuxolimab in advanced cancers. Generated by immunoSEQ multiplex PCR, the TCRdb table keeps only in-frame clones and is missing some. The sample lists tens of thousands of clones; 85% to 90% were seen once. The sequence derives from an adult with an advanced solid tumor such as melanoma, head and neck, liver or kidney cancer. The sample here was CD4+ or CD8+ T cells sorted from blood, taken in a trial of the OX40 agonist ivuxolimab. The gene calls are TRBV11-2 and TRBJ2-7, with no clear D. This chain's CDR3 is CASSPTPYEQYF. The CDR3 coding sequence is TGTGCCAGCAGCCCCACTCCATACGAGCAGTACTTC.